What follows are 16 T cell receptor beta chains derived from one specimen sequenced in a study of blood T cells in healthy people across ages. Next came a second PCR, run for about 6 to 12 cycles, which used a sample-barcoded 5' primer along with a J-beta primer mix. In TCRdb, the 5' RACE reads were re-called with MiXCR into one record per CDR3 protein. The table shows about 1.1 million distinct CDR3 sequences, with more than 30% occurring only once. Sequencing input: blood. Receptor source: a man younger than 30 in good health.

This rearrangement joins TRBV6-5 to TRBJ2-3; 9 bases are shared with TRBD1. The germline CDR1 and CDR2 sequences are MNHEY and SVGAGI. Trimming took 4 bases from V and 2 from J; bases not matched to a gene: 4. The CDR3 sequence is 15 residues long. CDR3 protein: CASSSGTGFTDTQYF. CDR3 DNA: TGTGCCAGCAGTTCCGGGACAGGGTTCACAGATACGCAGTATTTT.

The chain is built from TRBV12-3 or TRBV12-4 and TRBJ2-3; TRBD2 aligns across 9 bases. This CDR3 has 16 amino acids. After removal of 6 bases from V and 5 bases from J, the junction contained 12 bases not matched to a gene. The CDR3 DNA reads TGTGCCAGCAGGCCGGCTAGCGGGGTACTTAGAGATACGCAGTATTTT. Translation gives CASRPASGVLRDTQYF.

This clonotype was observed a few times. V usage is TRBV29-1 and J usage is TRBJ2-3; no definite D call. The CDR3 loop spans 13 amino acids. In germline, CDR1 is SQVTM, CDR2 ANQGSEA. Trimming cost V 3 bases and J 2 bases, with 9 bases left between them. The CDR3 nucleotides are TGCAGCGTTGATGACGGTTACACAGATACGCAGTATTTT. This encodes CSVDDGYTDTQYF.

The chain is built from TRBV6-5 and TRBJ1-1, with 8 nucleotides matching TRBD1. This CDR3 comprises 13 residues. CDR1 MNHEY and CDR2 SVGAGI come from the germline V gene. J lost 6 bases, V lost 4 bases, and 4 bases had no gene match. The CDR3 bases are TGTGCCAGCAGTTGGGAACAGGGGGCTGAAGCTTTCTTT. This codes for CASSWEQGAEAFF.

This clonotype was seen only a few times. The rearrangement links TRBV25-1 to TRBJ2-1, with TRBD1 as a possible D gene (5 bases). Germline CDR1 MGHDK, CDR2 SYGVNS. The CDR3 loop spans 18 amino acids. V was cut by 2 bases and J by 0 bases, with 17 bases left in between. The DNA of the CDR3 is TGTGCCAGCAGTGAACCCTACTACAGGTCAACCTCCTACAATGAGCAGTTCTTC. Protein: CASSEPYYRSTSYNEQFF.

The V call is TRBV4-3, the J call TRBJ1-2; no firm D call. Per the germline V gene, CDR1 is LGHNA and CDR2 is YSLEER. V was cut by 0 bases and J by 5 bases, with 10 bases left in between. The CDR3 loop spans 14 amino acids. The CDR3 region has the DNA TGCGCCAGCAGCCAAGACGAACAGCGTTATGGCTACACCTTC. This encodes CASSQDEQRYGYTF.

The V gene is TRBV10-3, the J gene TRBJ2-2; D is unresolved. Trimming pared 0 bases from V and 0 bases from J, leaving 8 bases between. Per germline, CDR1 ENHRY and CDR2 SYGVKD. CDR3 length equals 16 residues. The CDR3 region is CAISESAASNTGELFF. The CDR3 DNA sequence: TGTGCCATCAGTGAGTCGGCAGCCTCGAACACCGGGGAGCTGTTTTTT.

J is TRBJ2-7 and V is TRBV11-1; D is possibly TRBD2 (5 bases). Germline CDR1 reads SGHAT; CDR2 reads FQDESV (reference sequence). The CDR3 consists of 12 residues. The germline V and J ends were trimmed by 8 bases and 6 bases, with 14 bases remaining between them. The CDR3 DNA reads as TGTGCCAGCCTGGGTGAGGGCGCCGAGCAGTACTTC. Translation: CASLGEGAEQYF. The variable domain in full, with the rest retrieved from reference TRBV11-1 and TRBJ2-7, is EAEVAQSPRYKITEKSQAVAFWCDPISGHATLYWYRQILGQGPELLVQFQDESVVDDSQLPKDRFSAERLKGVDSTLKIQPAELGDSAMYLCASLGEGAEQYFGPGTRLTVT.

This chain connects TRBV7-2 to TRBJ2-5; possibly TRBD1 or TRBD2 for D (6 bases each). Trimming pared 1 base from V and 4 bases from J, leaving 13 bases between. The CDR3 runs 15 residues. Germline V lookup: CDR1 SGHTA, CDR2 FQGNSA. The CDR3 region is CASSLVREGGETQYF. The DNA of the CDR3 is TGTGCCAGCAGCTTAGTCCGAGAGGGGGGAGAGACCCAGTACTTC.

With respect to this clonotype: A much larger clone lies a single base off, so this may be a read error. The V call is TRBV11-2, the J call TRBJ1-5; D not resolved. The V gene's germline CDR1 is SGHAT and CDR2 FQNNGV. The CDR3 totals 13 residues. CDR3 protein: CASSVDKFQPQHF. The CDR3, as DNA: TGTGCCAGCAGCGTAGATAAATTCCAGCCCCAGCATTTT.

The chain uses TRBV29-1 and TRBJ2-7; the match to TRBD1 covers 7 bases. V lost 4 bases and J lost 7; bases outside the gene matches: 25. This CDR3 is 18 amino acids long. Germline values: CDR1 SQVTM, CDR2 ANQGSEA. In DNA form, the CDR3 reads TGCAGCGTTGTAGAGGGGGCTGGTGTAGGCCCGTACTACAATGAGCAGTACTTC. Translation gives CSVVEGAGVGPYYNEQYF.

This clonotype came up once. This sequence joins TRBV20-1 and TRBJ2-3; 7 bases are shared with TRBD2. V lost 5 bases to trimming and J lost 6 bases; unmatched junction nucleotides: 14. The CDR3 loop spans 15 amino acids. Germline-derived CDR1 and CDR2 are DFQATT and SNEGSKA (reference sequence). The CDR3 here is CSAPPRAGPGDTQYF. The CDR3, as DNA: TGCAGTGCTCCGCCGAGAGCGGGGCCTGGGGATACGCAGTATTTT.

The gene calls are TRBV4-3 and TRBJ2-1, with D uncertain. The V and J ends lost 0 bases and 2 bases respectively, with 8 bases between them. The germline CDR1 and CDR2 sequences are LGHNA and YSLEER. The CDR3 spans 15 residues. CDR3 sequence: CASSQDQNTYNEQFF. The CDR3 DNA sequence: TGCGCCAGCAGCCAAGACCAAAATACCTACAATGAGCAGTTCTTC.

V usage is TRBV14 and J usage is TRBJ2-7; D is undetermined. The DNA end favors TRBJ2-5, so the J call may be wrong. The CDR3 contains 14 residues. CDR1 and CDR2 (germline): SGHDN, FVKESK. In DNA, the CDR3 is TGTGCCAGCAGCCAACCTAACTACGCAACGACCCAGTACTTC. It specifies CASSQPNYATTQYF.

This clonotype has a count of ten or more. The chain combines TRBV29-1 with TRBJ2-1; 11 nucleotides align to TRBD2. Per the germline V gene, CDR1 is SQVTM and CDR2 is ANQGSEA. V shed 0 bases, J shed 0 bases, and the junction held 7 bases outside the gene matches. The CDR3 has 18 amino acids. Written as DNA, the CDR3 is TGCAGCGTTGAAGATCTCGAGACTAGCGGGGACTCCTACAATGAGCAGTTCTTC. Its translation: CSVEDLETSGDSYNEQFF.

CDR3 DNA: TGTGCCAGCAGCCCCGGGGGGAGGGGCGGGTCAACTAATGAAAAACTGTTTTTT. Its protein is CASSPGGRGGSTNEKLFF. The J gene is TRBJ1-4, the V gene TRBV9, with a weak D call TRBD1 (5 bases). The germline V gene has CDR1 SGDLS and CDR2 YYNGEE. Deletions cut 4 bases from V and 0 bases from J, with 19 bases between. The CDR3 consists of 18 residues.